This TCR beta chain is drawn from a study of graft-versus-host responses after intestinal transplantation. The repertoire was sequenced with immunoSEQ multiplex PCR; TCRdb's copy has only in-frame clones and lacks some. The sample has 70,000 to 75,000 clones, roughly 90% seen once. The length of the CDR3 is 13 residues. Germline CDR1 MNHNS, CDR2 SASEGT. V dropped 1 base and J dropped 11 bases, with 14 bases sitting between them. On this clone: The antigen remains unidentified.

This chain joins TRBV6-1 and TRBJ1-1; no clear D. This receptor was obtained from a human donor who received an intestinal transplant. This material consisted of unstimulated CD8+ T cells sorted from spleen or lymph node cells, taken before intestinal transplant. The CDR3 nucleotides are TGTGCCAGCAGTGAAGATGGGCGGGTCGGGGCTTTCTTT. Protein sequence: CASSEDGRVGAFF.